One and the same sample provided the 11 T cell receptor beta chains below, sequenced in a study of PD-1 blockade in classical Hodgkin lymphoma. With no exception, relapse followed autologous stem cell transplantation in all patients, and brentuximab vedotin exposure varied. The method was immunoSEQ multiplex PCR; TCRdb's version includes in-frame clones alone and lacks a portion of them. Here the sample spans around 100,000 clones, around 89% being singletons. This specimen consisted of peripheral blood mononuclear cells (PBMCs), obtained before the second cycle of nivolumab. The receptors shown here come from a human donor with classical Hodgkin lymphoma.

V and J are TRBV2 and TRBJ2-1; 11 positions agree with TRBD2. Germline CDR1 is SNHLY and CDR2 is FYNNEI. There are 15 residues in the CDR3. Trimming cost V 7 bases and J 7 bases; bases outside gene matches: 9. CDR3 bases: TGTGCCAGCACCCCTCGCCTAGCGGGGGGAAATGAGCAGTTCTTC. Translating it yields CASTPRLAGGNEQFF.

The chain combines TRBV7-2 with TRBJ2-5, with 13 nucleotides matching TRBD2. V dropped 3 bases and J dropped 5; count of bases not matched to a gene: 6. Germline V CDR1 and CDR2: SGHTA, FQGNSA. The CDR3 runs 16 residues. Here the CDR3 reads CASSFRTSGGAETQYF. The CDR3 DNA is TGTGCCAGCAGCTTCCGTACTAGCGGGGGGGCGGAGACCCAGTACTTC.

The chain couples TRBV4-3 to TRBJ2-7, with unresolved D. Germline V lookup: CDR1 LGHNA, CDR2 YSLEER. The CDR3 consists of 12 residues. V was shortened by 1 base and J by 2 bases, with 3 bases between the two germline ends. The CDR3 region has the DNA TGCGCCAGCAGCCAAGGAACCTACGAGCAGTACTTC. This gives the protein CASSQGTYEQYF.

The V gene is TRBV7-2, the J gene TRBJ1-4; no firm D call. With 6 bases removed from V and 6 bases from J, the gap between germline ends came to 14 bases. This CDR3 spans 14 amino acids. CDR1 is SGHTA and CDR2 is FQGNSA in the germline V gene. The CDR3 protein is CASRIPTAHEKLFF. In DNA form, the CDR3 reads TGTGCCAGCAGGATCCCCACGGCCCATGAAAAACTGTTTTTT.

The rearrangement joins TRBV30 to TRBJ1-2; D unclear. There are 12 residues in the CDR3. V lost 2 bases and J lost 7, with 11 bases in between. Germline CDR1 GTSNPN, CDR2 SVGIG (reference sequence). CDR3 nucleotides: TGTGCCTGGAGTAAGGATTTAGGTGGCTACACCTTC. It codes for CAWSKDLGGYTF.

The chain links TRBV7-2 to TRBJ2-5; D call uncertain. V dropped 4 bases and J dropped 2 bases, with 14 bases sitting between them. Per the germline V gene, CDR1 is SGHTA and CDR2 is FQGNSA. The CDR3 contains 15 residues. The CDR3 DNA sequence: TGTGCCAGCAGCTCGACTCCGGCCGGGCAAGAGACCCAGTACTTC. Translated: CASSSTPAGQETQYF.

This rearrangement joins TRBV7-7 to TRBJ1-1, with 7 bases fitting TRBD1. This CDR3 is 16 amino acids long. Germline V gene lookup returns CDR1 SSHAT and CDR2 FNYEAQ (reference sequence). Germline trimming cut 1 base from V and 0 bases from J; bases unmatched to any gene: 5. The CDR3 sequence is CASSLGGQALNTEAFF. CDR3 sequence (DNA): TGTGCCAGCAGCTTAGGAGGACAGGCGTTGAACACTGAAGCTTTCTTT.

The chain carries TRBV11-2 and TRBJ1-6; maybe TRBD1 (5 bases). The ends were cut back, 0 bases at V and 10 bases at J, with 13 bases in the middle. The CDR3 is made up of 15 amino acids. Germline V gives CDR1 SGHAT, CDR2 FQNNGV. The CDR3 protein is CASSLDQGGYSPLHF. The CDR3 bases are TGTGCCAGCAGCTTAGATCAGGGAGGGTACTCACCCCTCCACTTT. The entire variable domain, with the rest obtained from reference TRBV11-2 and TRBJ1-6, is as follows: EAGVAQSPRYKIIEKRQSVAFWCNPISGHATLYWYQQILGQGPKLLIQFQNNGVVDDSQLPKDRFSAERLKGVDSTLKIQPAKLEDSAVYLCASSLDQGGYSPLHFGNGTRLTVT.

This chain links TRBV2 with TRBJ2-3; D gene ambiguous. The CDR3 is 15 amino acids. Trimming left V 7 bases short and J 6 bases short, with 20 bases between. Germline V CDR1 and CDR2: SNHLY, FYNNEI. The CDR3 DNA sequence: TGTGCCAGCACCCCGCGGTTACAGACCCCGGATACGCAGTATTTT. This gives the protein CASTPRLQTPDTQYF.

V usage is TRBV9 and J usage is TRBJ1-2; 7 bases are shared with TRBD1. In germline, CDR1 is SGDLS, CDR2 YYNGEE. J lost 4 bases, V lost 3 bases, and 9 bases had no gene match. There are 15 residues in the CDR3. As DNA, the CDR3 is TGTGCCAGCAGCGCACCGACAGGGATGGGCTATGGCTACACCTTC. The encoded protein is CASSAPTGMGYGYTF.

The chain is built from TRBV28 and TRBJ2-3, with D hard to call. The CDR3 extends over 15 amino acids. The germline V and J ends were trimmed by 6 bases and 0 bases, with 13 bases remaining between them. Per the germline V gene, CDR1 is MDHEN and CDR2 is SYDVKM. The CDR3 DNA is TGTGCCAGCAGCGTAAGGGTCCTAAGCACAGATACGCAGTATTTT. Translation: CASSVRVLSTDTQYF.